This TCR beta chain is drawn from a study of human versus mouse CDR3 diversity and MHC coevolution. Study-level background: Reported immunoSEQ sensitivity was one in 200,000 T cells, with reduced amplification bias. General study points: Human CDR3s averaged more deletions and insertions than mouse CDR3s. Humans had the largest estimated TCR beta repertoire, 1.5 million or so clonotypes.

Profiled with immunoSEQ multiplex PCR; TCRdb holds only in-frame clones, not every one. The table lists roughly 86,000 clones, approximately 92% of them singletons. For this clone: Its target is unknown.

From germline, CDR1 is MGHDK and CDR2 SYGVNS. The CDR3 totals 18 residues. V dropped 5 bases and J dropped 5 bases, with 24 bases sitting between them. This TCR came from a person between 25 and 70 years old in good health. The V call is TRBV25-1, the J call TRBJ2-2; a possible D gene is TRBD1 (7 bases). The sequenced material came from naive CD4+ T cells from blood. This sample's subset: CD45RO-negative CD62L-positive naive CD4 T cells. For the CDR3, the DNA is TGTGCCAGCAGTTACGATCGTCGGGGGACAGCCAGGACCGGGGAGCTGTTTTTT. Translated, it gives CASSYDRRGTARTGELFF.